This TCR beta chain emerged from a study of blood T cell repertoires in COVID-19. The germline gives CDR1 MNHEY, CDR2 SVGEGT. This CDR3 has 18 amino acids. Trimming removed 2 bases at V and 1 base at J, with 17 bases between. TCRdb keeps only in-frame clones here, not all; method: immunoSEQ multiplex PCR. The sample includes about 120,000 clones, around four fifths of them seen just once. The receptor was derived from a man under 40 with acute or convalescent COVID-19. This chain connects TRBV6-2 or TRBV6-3 to TRBJ2-2; D is undetermined. Source material: peripheral blood. The CDR3 protein is CASSYPVSGPLNTGELFF. DNA for the CDR3: TGTGCCAGCAGTTACCCTGTGTCGGGTCCCCTGAACACCGGGGAGCTGTTTTTT.